This T cell receptor beta chain is from a study of OX40 agonist ivuxolimab in advanced cancers. The study sampled blood at baseline, cycle 4 day 1, and cycle 7 day 1. The repertoire was sequenced with immunoSEQ multiplex PCR; TCRdb's copy has only in-frame clones and lacks some. Of 65,000 to 80,000 clones in the sample, roughly 86% were seen once. In the case of this clone: Its antigen is as yet unknown.

The germline gives CDR1 SGHTA, CDR2 FQGNSA. Trimming cost V 0 bases and J 7 bases, with 10 bases left between them. CDR3 size: 13 residues. Study-wide findings and caveats: Low normalized T-cell clonal expansion was additionally recorded for some nonresponders. At 0.1 to 3.0 mg/kg, clonal expansion of CD4+ and CD8+ blood T cells had occurred by week 6.

The TCR originated in an adult with an advanced solid tumor such as melanoma, head and neck, liver or kidney cancer. The rearrangement links TRBV7-2 to TRBJ2-7; D possibly corresponds to TRBD1 (6 bases). Sample: CD4+ or CD8+ T cells sorted from blood, taken in a trial of the OX40 agonist ivuxolimab. The CDR3 bases are TGTGCCAGCAGCTTAGCGGGGGCTGGGGAGCAGTACTTC. It encodes CASSLAGAGEQYF.